The present T cell receptor (beta chain) was sequenced within a study of vaccination and CD4 T cells after COVID-19. The wider study: Post-vaccine specimens were obtained a median around 72 days after dose two (range 14 to 241). Either a CEFX pool, an HIV-1 Nef pool, or no peptide was added to control cultures.

This clonotype was observed a few times. Its antigen is not known. Once obtained from cultured CD4+ T cells, the DNA was sequenced using the Oncomine TCR Beta short-read assay. From cultured CD4+ T cells, genomic DNA was extracted. TCRdb reprocessed the PCR reads with MiXCR, giving one entry per CDR3 protein. The table shows approximately 19,000 distinct CDR3 sequences, with 35% to 50% occurring only once. As for treatment: approximately 9-day PBMC culture with coronavirus spike peptide pools or control peptides (ViraFEST assay). IL-2 (about 9.3 IU/ml) and peptide pools (approximately 9.2 ug/ml) were added to cultures of approximately 2 million PBMCs per well. Trimming shortened V by 6 bases and J by 1 base, and 15 bases separated the two germline ends. The CDR3 is made up of 15 amino acids. From germline, CDR1 is MNHNS and CDR2 SASEGT.

V is TRBV6-1 and J is TRBJ1-2; a weak D match, TRBD1 (5 bases). The source material was CD4+ T cells from blood, cultured in vitro, sampled after SARS-CoV-2 vaccination. This receptor was obtained from a human donor who had recovered from COVID-19. CDR3: CASRVTSRVNYGYTF. CDR3 in DNA: TGTGCCAGCAGAGTAACATCCAGGGTTAACTATGGCTACACCTTC.